The entry below describes one T cell receptor beta chain. The sample originates from a study of blood T cell repertoires in COVID-19. Study in general: COVID-19 samples, acute and convalescent, were from the United States, Italy and Spain.

CDR3 length: 16 amino acids. V was shortened by 5 bases and J by 4 bases, with 17 bases between the two germline ends. Germline V gene sequence: CDR1 WSHSY, CDR2 SAAADI. Original processing methods: By means of reference gene primer amplification, nucleated cell counts were estimated. Only in-frame clones appear in the TCRdb table, and some are missing; sequencing was by immunoSEQ multiplex PCR. Clonal size and the V and J genes are those of that table, whereas D and trimming came from the DNA. The table records roughly 79,000 clones, more than 75% of them present only once. The sequence was obtained from a human donor in a cohort sampled during active COVID-19. The chain combines TRBV10-2 with TRBJ2-2, with a weak D call TRBD1 (6 bases). Source material: peripheral blood. CDR3 bases: TGCGCCAGCAGTTTATCAGGGGCAAGGGGCACCGGGGAGCTGTTTTTT. Its translation: CASSLSGARGTGELFF.